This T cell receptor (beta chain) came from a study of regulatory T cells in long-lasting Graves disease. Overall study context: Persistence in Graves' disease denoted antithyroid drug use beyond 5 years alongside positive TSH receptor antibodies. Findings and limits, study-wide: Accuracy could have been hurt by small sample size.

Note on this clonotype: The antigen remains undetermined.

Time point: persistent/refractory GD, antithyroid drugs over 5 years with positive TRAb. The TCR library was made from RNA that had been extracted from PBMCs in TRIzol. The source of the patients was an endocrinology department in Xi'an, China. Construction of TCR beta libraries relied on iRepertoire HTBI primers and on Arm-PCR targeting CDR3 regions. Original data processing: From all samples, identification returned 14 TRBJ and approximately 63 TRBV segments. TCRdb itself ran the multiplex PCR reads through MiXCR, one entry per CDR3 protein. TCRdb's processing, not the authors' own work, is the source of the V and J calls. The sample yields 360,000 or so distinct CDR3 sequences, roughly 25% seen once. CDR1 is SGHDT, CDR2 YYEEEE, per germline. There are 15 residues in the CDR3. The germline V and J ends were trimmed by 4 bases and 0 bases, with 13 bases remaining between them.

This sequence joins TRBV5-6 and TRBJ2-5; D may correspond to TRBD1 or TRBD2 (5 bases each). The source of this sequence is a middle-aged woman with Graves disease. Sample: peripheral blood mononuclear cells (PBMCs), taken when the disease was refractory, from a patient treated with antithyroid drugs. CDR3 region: CASSQVGTHQETQYF. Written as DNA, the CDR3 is TGTGCCAGCAGCCAAGTAGGGACCCACCAAGAGACCCAGTACTTC.